This T cell receptor beta chain was recorded in a study of CD8+CD57+ T cells in acquired aplastic anemia. Profiles of TCR beta VDJ and CDR3 were generated from a genomic DNA template. One entry per CDR3 protein, called by TCRdb with MiXCR from the reads. Of 450,000 to 600,000 distinct CDR3 sequences detected, roughly 34% appear once; the ten largest clones hold nearly 0.85%. Per germline, CDR1 SQVTM and CDR2 ANQGSEA. Trimming left V 6 bases short and J 4 bases short, with 12 bases between. The CDR3 is made up of 12 amino acids. Individuals selected for sequencing had exhibited CD8+CD57+ cell expansion on flow cytometry. This clonotype was counted at least ten times.

The TCR originated in a human donor with aplastic anemia. The sample was sorted CD4+, CD8+, or CD8+CD57+ T cells (not recorded which) from PBMCs. The chain joins TRBV29-1 to TRBJ1-2, with unresolved D. The CDR3 DNA reads as TGCAGCGTCGAAAAGGGCAGCTATGGCTACACCTTC. It translates to CSVEKGSYGYTF. Complete variable domain (other parts from reference TRBV29-1 and TRBJ1-2): SAVISQKPSRDICQRGTSLTIQCQVDSQVTMMFWYRQQPGQSLTLIATANQGSEATYESGFVIDKFPISRPNLTFSTLTVSNMSPEDSSIYLCSVEKGSYGYTFGSGTRLTVV.